This T cell receptor beta chain stems from a study of T cells after yellow fever vaccination. Study-wide background: Libraries from low-cell-number fractions were prepared with the SMART-Seq v4 Ultra Low Input RNA kit.

Study-wide points: Relatively few clonotypes were ones that appeared in both CD4 and CD8 compartments.

The germline V and J ends were trimmed by 3 bases and 2 bases, with 17 bases remaining between them. The CDR3 extends over 15 amino acids. Germline CDR1 and CDR2: DFQATT and SNEGSKA (reference sequence). For TCR, cDNA came from 5'RACE template switching, which added a universal primer site and UMIs. TCRdb itself ran the 5' RACE reads through MiXCR, one entry per CDR3 protein. The repertoire holds a few hundred thousand distinct CDR3 sequences, with around 5.3% as singletons. As to this clonotype: As yet, its antigen is unknown.

Sequencing used CD4+ T cells sorted from PBMCs, obtained on the day of the yellow fever booster vaccination. This clonotype was sampled from a man aged 18 to 30 who received the YFV17D yellow fever vaccine. This sequence joins TRBV20-1 and TRBJ2-7; D might be TRBD1 (6 bases). Here the CDR3 DNA reads TGCAGTGCTAGGTCGACAGGCCGGTCCCCCTACGAGCAGTACTTC. Translation: CSARSTGRSPYEQYF.